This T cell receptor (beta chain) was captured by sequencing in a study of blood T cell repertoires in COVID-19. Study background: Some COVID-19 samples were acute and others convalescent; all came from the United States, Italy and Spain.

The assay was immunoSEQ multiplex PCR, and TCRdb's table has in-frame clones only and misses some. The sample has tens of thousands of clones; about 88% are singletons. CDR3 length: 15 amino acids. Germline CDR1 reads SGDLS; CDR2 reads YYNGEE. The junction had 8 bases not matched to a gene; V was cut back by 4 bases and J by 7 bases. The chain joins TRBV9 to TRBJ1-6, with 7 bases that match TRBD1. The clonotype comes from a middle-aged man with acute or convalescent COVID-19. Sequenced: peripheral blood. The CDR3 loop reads CASSSGGTANSPLHF. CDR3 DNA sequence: TGTGCCAGCAGCTCCGGCGGGACAGCAAATTCACCCCTCCACTTT.